One and the same sample provided the 17 T cell receptor beta chains below, sequenced in a study of early stage breast cancer tumors. The repertoire was sequenced with immunoSEQ multiplex PCR; TCRdb's copy has only in-frame clones and lacks some. Among more than 65,000 clones listed, less than 90% were seen once. The sample comprised blood. The receptors were sampled from a person in their forties with breast cancer.

The gene calls are TRBV11-2 and TRBJ2-1, with TRBD2 matching 8 bases. Germline trimming cut 6 bases from V and 3 bases from J; bases unmatched to any gene: 7. The germline V gene has CDR1 SGHAT and CDR2 FQNNGV. The CDR3 runs 15 residues. The CDR3 DNA reads TGTGCCAGCAGTCCCCGGACTAGCAGCTACAATGAGCAGTTCTTC. Translated: CASSPRTSSYNEQFF.

The chain joins TRBV5-1 to TRBJ2-2; 9 bases line up with TRBD2. The germline CDR1 and CDR2 sequences are SGHRS and YFSETQ. The CDR3 consists of 14 residues. With 4 bases clipped from V and 5 bases from J, the junction kept 3 bases outside the gene matches. The CDR3 DNA reads TGCGCCAGCAGCCTTAGCGGGAGTACCGGGGAGCTGTTTTTT. Its translation is CASSLSGSTGELFF.

This chain links TRBV19 with TRBJ2-2; 8 positions agree with TRBD1. Germline loops: CDR1 LNHDA, CDR2 SQIVND (reference sequence). This CDR3 contains 17 residues. Germline trimming cut 6 bases from V and 3 bases from J; bases unmatched to any gene: 12. DNA of the CDR3: TGTGCCAGTAGCCCTTCCAGGGGGCTAGTAGACACCGGGGAGCTGTTTTTT. Translating it yields CASSPSRGLVDTGELFF.

The gene calls are TRBV7-3 and TRBJ2-5; TRBD1 agrees at 10 bases. V was clipped by 5 bases and J by 3 bases; unmatched bases: 3. Germline values: CDR1 SGHTA, CDR2 FQGTGA. CDR3 length: 14 amino acids. The CDR3 is CASSVGTGEETQYF. CDR3 bases: TGTGCCAGCAGCGTCGGGACAGGGGAAGAGACCCAGTACTTC.

V is TRBV27 and J is TRBJ2-7, with D perhaps matching TRBD2 (7 bases). This CDR3 is built from 14 residues. CDR1 and CDR2 (germline): MNHEY, SMNVEV (reference sequence). Trimming removed 4 bases from V and 3 bases from J, with 13 bases in between. The CDR3 bases are TGTGCCAGCAGTTCAGCGGGACATTACTACGAGCAGTACTTC. Translation gives CASSSAGHYYEQYF.

The CDR3 region has the DNA TGTGCCAGCAGCTATCTGTCTTCAGGGAGCTCCTACAATGAGCAGTTCTTC. Its translation: CASSYLSSGSSYNEQFF. The chain uses TRBV5-5 and TRBJ2-1, with D perhaps being TRBD1 or TRBD2 (5 bases each). CDR3 length: 17 residues. Per the germline V gene, CDR1 is SGHKS and CDR2 is YYEKEE (reference sequence). The V end was cut by 3 bases, the J end by 0 bases, with 16 bases between.

This clone came up a few times. V gene TRBV7-6 combines with J gene TRBJ2-7; D not certain. The V end lost 5 bases, the J end lost 3 bases, and 11 bases lay between the germline ends. The CDR3 is made up of 13 amino acids. The germline V gene has CDR1 SGHVS and CDR2 FNYEAQ. The CDR3 DNA follows: TGTGCCAGCAGCCCCCCAGGAAGCTACGAGCAGTACTTC. Amino acids: CASSPPGSYEQYF.

V usage is TRBV6-1 and J usage is TRBJ1-2; D unresolved. The germline CDR1 and CDR2 sequences are MNHNS and SASEGT. The CDR3 is made up of 13 amino acids. The germline V and J ends were trimmed by 3 bases and 6 bases, with 11 bases remaining between them. CDR3 loop: CASSEVGRDGYTF. The CDR3 DNA is TGTGCCAGCAGTGAGGTAGGGAGAGATGGCTACACCTTC.

The chain recombines TRBV7-9 with TRBJ2-3, with 8 bases lining up with TRBD2. This CDR3 region has 16 residues. Germline assignment: CDR1 SEHNR and CDR2 FQNEAQ (reference sequence). V dropped 5 bases and J dropped 4; count of bases not matched to a gene: 11. The CDR3, as DNA: TGTGCCAGCAGCGTAGGGACTAGAGGGTTCTCAGATACGCAGTATTTT. Protein: CASSVGTRGFSDTQYF. The full variable domain, with the rest looked up from reference TRBV7-9 and TRBJ2-3, is DTGVSQNPRHKITKRGQNVTFRCDPISEHNRLYWYRQTLGQGPEFLTYFQNEAQLEKSRLLSDRFSAERPKGSFSTLEIQRTEQGDSAMYLCASSVGTRGFSDTQYFGPGTRLTVL.

The CDR3 protein is CASSPNSGATDTQYF. The CDR3 bases are TGTGCCAGCAGTCCCAATAGCGGGGCCACAGATACGCAGTATTTT. The chain links TRBV6-5 to TRBJ2-3; 8 bases are shared with TRBD2. Germline V gene lookup returns CDR1 MNHEY and CDR2 SVGAGI. V gave up 5 bases and J gave up 2 bases; unmatched junction bases: 6. The CDR3 is 15 amino acids.

The rearrangement links TRBV4-2 to TRBJ2-1; D could derive from TRBD1 or TRBD2 (7 bases each). CDR1 LGHNA and CDR2 YNFKEQ come from the germline V gene. This CDR3 spans 17 amino acids. Trimming cost V 0 bases and J 5 bases, with 17 bases left between them. CDR3 in DNA: TGTGCCAGCAGCCAAGATTTATTTGGGAGGGGGCACAATGAGCAGTTCTTC. Protein product: CASSQDLFGRGHNEQFF.

The chain uses TRBV5-4 and TRBJ2-3, with no clear D. Trimming shortened V by 3 bases and J by 3 bases, and 5 bases separated the two germline ends. This CDR3 is 12 amino acids long. Germline assignment: CDR1 SGHNT and CDR2 YYREEE (reference sequence). In DNA form, the CDR3 reads TGTGCCAGCAGCTCTCATACAGATACGCAGTATTTT. It codes for CASSSHTDTQYF.

The sample holds one count of this clone. The V and J genes are TRBV18 and TRBJ1-2; D not resolved. Germline values: CDR1 KGHSH, CDR2 LQKENI. V lost 2 bases and J 3 bases, leaving 25 bases between the germline ends. CDR3 length: 19 residues. CDR3 DNA: TGTGCCAGCTCACCATTCAGCTTGACCAACCCGGCCTTTGACTATGGCTACACCTTC. Its translation is CASSPFSLTNPAFDYGYTF.

V usage is TRBV11-2 and J usage is TRBJ1-4, with TRBD1 matching 10 bases. With 3 bases clipped from V and 8 bases from J, the junction kept 6 bases outside the gene matches. Germline V gene sequence: CDR1 SGHAT, CDR2 FQNNGV. The CDR3 has 15 amino acids. CDR3 nucleotides: TGTGCCAGCAGCTTTGACCTGGGACAGGGGGAAAAACTGTTTTTT. This codes for CASSFDLGQGEKLFF.

CDR3 amino acids: CASMDRGPYEQYF. The CDR3 coding sequence is TGTGCCAGCATGGACAGGGGGCCCTACGAGCAGTACTTC. The genes are TRBV28 and TRBJ2-7; 11 nucleotides match TRBD1. The J segment lost 2 bases and the V segment lost 7 bases, leaving 1 base of the junction unmatched. The CDR3 has 13 residues. Germline CDR1 is MDHEN and CDR2 is SYDVKM.

The chain links TRBV7-8 to TRBJ2-1; D is unresolved. The germline gives CDR1 SGHVS, CDR2 FQNEAQ. Trimming stripped 5 bases from V and 6 bases from J, with 14 bases between. This CDR3 region has 14 residues. The CDR3: CASSPPTDLNEQFF. CDR3 in DNA: TGTGCCAGCAGCCCACCTACCGACCTCAATGAGCAGTTCTTC. Based on the CDR3 plus reference TRBV7-8 and TRBJ2-1, the full variable domain is GAGVSQSPRYKVAKRGQDVALRCDPISGHVSLFWYQQALGQGPEFLTYFQNEAQLDKSGLPSDRFFAERPEGSVSTLKIQRTQQEDSAVYLCASSPPTDLNEQFFGPGTRLTVL.

The chain couples TRBV11-1 to TRBJ2-3, with a weak D call TRBD2 (5 bases). Germline-derived CDR1 and CDR2 are SGHAT and FQDESV (reference sequence). The CDR3 is 15 residues long. V was clipped by 3 bases and J by 1 base, with 11 bases between them. The CDR3: CASSLILGGTDTQYF. Written as DNA, the CDR3 is TGTGCCAGCAGCTTGATACTCGGGGGCACAGATACGCAGTATTTT.